The entry that follows covers one TCR beta chain sequence. These data belong to a study of blood T cell repertoires in COVID-19. Participants spanned ages about 18 to 100 years and resided in roughly 22 US areas. Participants' own reports of clinical history determined their cohort assignment. Original methodology: Amplification with reference gene primers provided the estimates of nucleated cell counts. The method was immunoSEQ multiplex PCR; TCRdb's version includes in-frame clones alone and lacks a portion of them. V and J calls and clone size are copied from that table; D and trimming were computed from the DNA. This sample has about 220,000 clones, with approximately 80% found just once. Per germline, CDR1 SGHRS and CDR2 YFSETQ. V lost 6 bases, J lost 6 bases, and 20 bases stayed unmatched. CDR3 length equals 17 residues.

Sample: PBMCs or T cells enriched from blood (not recorded which). This chain uses TRBV5-1 with TRBJ2-7; 8 bases align to TRBD1. The TCR sequence derives from a woman aged 40 to 49 with acute COVID-19. CDR3 in amino acids: CASTRQGIGVDFFEQYF. The CDR3 region has the DNA TGCGCCAGCACCCGACAGGGGATTGGAGTCGATTTCTTCGAGCAGTACTTC.